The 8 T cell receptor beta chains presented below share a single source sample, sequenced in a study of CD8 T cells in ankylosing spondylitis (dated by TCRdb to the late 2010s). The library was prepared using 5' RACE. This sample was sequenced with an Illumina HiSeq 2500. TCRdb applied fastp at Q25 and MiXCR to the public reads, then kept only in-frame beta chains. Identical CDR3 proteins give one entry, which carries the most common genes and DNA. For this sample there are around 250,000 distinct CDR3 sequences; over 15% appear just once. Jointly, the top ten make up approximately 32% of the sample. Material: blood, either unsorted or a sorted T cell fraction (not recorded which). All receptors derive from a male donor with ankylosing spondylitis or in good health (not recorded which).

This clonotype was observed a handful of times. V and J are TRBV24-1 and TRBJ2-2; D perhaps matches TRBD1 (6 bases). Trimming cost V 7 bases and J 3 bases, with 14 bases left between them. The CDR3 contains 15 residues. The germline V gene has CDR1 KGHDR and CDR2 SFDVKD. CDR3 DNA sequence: TGTGCCACCAGCGCCACTCAGGGGTACACCGGGGAGCTGTTTTTT. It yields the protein CATSATQGYTGELFF.

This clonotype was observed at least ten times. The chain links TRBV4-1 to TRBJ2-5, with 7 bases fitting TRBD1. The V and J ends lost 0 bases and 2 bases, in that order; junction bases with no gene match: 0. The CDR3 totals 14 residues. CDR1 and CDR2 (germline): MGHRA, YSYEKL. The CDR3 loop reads CASSQDRGQETQYF. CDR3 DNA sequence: TGCGCCAGCAGCCAAGACAGGGGGCAAGAGACCCAGTACTTC.

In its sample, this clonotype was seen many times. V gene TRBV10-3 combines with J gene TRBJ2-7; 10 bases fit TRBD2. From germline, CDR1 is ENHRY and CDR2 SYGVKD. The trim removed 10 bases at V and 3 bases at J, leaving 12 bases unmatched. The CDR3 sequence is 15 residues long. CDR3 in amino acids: CATSRSGRANYEQYF. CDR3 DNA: TGTGCCACCTCCCGAAGCGGGAGGGCCAACTACGAGCAGTACTTC.

As DNA, the CDR3 is TGTGCCAGCAGCGTAGAGGCTAGCGGGGTCGATGAGCAGTACTTC. It yields the protein CASSVEASGVDEQYF. The chain carries TRBV9 and TRBJ2-7, with 9 positions matching TRBD2. V dropped 0 bases and J dropped 7; count of bases not matched to a gene: 8. CDR3 length: 15 amino acids. Per germline, CDR1 SGDLS and CDR2 YYNGEE.

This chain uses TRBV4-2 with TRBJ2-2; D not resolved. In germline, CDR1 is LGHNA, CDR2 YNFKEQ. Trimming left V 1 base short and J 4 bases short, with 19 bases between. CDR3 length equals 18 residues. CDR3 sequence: CASSQVRSGLPPTGELFF. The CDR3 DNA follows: TGTGCCAGCAGCCAAGTTCGGTCGGGCCTCCCCCCCACCGGGGAGCTGTTTTTT.

CDR3 DNA sequence: TGTGCCAGCAGCCAAGACAGGGAGGTGGGCACTGAAGCTTTCTTT. Its protein is CASSQDREVGTEAFF. This sequence joins TRBV6-1 and TRBJ1-1, with TRBD1 matching over 7 bases. With V trimmed by 6 bases and J by 4 bases, 11 bases remained unmatched. The length of the CDR3 is 15 residues. The germline CDR1 and CDR2 sequences are MNHNS and SASEGT.

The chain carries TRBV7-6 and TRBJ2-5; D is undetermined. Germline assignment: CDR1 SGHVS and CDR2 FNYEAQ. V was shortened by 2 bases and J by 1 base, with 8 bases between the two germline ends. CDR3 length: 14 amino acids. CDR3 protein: CASSLYRSQETQYF. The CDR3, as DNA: TGTGCCAGCAGCTTATACAGAAGCCAAGAGACCCAGTACTTC.

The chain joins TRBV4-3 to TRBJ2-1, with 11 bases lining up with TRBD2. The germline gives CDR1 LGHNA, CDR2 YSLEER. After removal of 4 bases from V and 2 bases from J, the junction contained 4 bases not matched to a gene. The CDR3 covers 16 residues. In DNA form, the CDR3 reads TGCGCCAGCAGCCCGGATAGCGGGAGGGCCTACAATGAGCAGTTCTTC. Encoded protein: CASSPDSGRAYNEQFF.